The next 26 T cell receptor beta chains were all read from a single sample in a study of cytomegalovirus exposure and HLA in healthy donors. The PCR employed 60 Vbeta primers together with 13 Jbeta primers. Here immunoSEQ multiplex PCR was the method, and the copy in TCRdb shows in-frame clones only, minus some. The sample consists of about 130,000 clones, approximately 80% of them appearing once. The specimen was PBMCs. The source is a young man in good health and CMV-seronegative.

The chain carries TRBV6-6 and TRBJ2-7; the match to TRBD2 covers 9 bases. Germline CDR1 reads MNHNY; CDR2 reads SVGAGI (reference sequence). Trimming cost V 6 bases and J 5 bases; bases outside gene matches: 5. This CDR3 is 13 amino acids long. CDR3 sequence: CASSEREANEQYF. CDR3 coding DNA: TGTGCCAGCAGCGAGCGGGAGGCCAACGAGCAGTACTTC.

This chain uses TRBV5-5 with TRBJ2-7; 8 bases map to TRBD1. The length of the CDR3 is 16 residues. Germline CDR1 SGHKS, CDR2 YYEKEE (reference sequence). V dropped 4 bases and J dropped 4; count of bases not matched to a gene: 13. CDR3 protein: CASSPRTGYGPYEQYF. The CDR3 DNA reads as TGTGCCAGCAGCCCCCGGACAGGGTACGGGCCTTACGAGCAGTACTTC.

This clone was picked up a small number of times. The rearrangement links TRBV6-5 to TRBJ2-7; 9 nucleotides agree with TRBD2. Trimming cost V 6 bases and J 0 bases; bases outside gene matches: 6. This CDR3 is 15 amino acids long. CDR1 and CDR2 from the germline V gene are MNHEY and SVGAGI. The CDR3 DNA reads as TGTGCCAGCAGCCCCAGCGGGGGGTACTCCTACGAGCAGTACTTC. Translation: CASSPSGGYSYEQYF.

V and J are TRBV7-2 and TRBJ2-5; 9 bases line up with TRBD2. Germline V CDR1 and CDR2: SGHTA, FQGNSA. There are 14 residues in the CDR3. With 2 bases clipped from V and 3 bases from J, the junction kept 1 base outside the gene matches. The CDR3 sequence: CASSLQRGEETQYF. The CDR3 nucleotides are TGTGCCAGCAGCTTACAGCGGGGGGAAGAGACCCAGTACTTC.

The CDR3 spells CASSPDAGLYGYTF. The CDR3 nucleotides read TGTGCCAGCAGCCCGGACGCGGGCCTCTATGGCTACACCTTC. The rearrangement joins TRBV7-9 to TRBJ1-2; no firm D call. The CDR3 totals 14 residues. V dropped 5 bases and J dropped 4 bases, with 14 bases sitting between them. Germline assignment: CDR1 SEHNR and CDR2 FQNEAQ (reference sequence).

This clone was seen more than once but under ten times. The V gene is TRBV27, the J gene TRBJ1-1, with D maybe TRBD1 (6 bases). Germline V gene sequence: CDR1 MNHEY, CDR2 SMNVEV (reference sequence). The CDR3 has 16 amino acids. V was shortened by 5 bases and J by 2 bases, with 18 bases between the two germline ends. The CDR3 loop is CASSKAGTTGNTEAFF. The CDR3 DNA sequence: TGTGCCAGCAGTAAGGCCGGGACAACAGGAAACACTGAAGCTTTCTTT.

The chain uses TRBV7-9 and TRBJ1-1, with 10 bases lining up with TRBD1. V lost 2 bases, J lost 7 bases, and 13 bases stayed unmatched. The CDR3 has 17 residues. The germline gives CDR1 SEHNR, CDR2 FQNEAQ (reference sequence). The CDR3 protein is CASSLQGSGQGKREAFF. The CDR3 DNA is TGTGCCAGCAGCTTACAGGGGTCGGGACAGGGGAAACGTGAAGCTTTCTTT.

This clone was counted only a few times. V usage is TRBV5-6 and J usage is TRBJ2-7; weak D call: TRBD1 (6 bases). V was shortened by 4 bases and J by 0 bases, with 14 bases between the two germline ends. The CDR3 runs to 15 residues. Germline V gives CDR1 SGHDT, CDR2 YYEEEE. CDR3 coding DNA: TGTGCCAGCAGCATAGGGGGACGGAGCTCCTACGAGCAGTACTTC. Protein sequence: CASSIGGRSSYEQYF.

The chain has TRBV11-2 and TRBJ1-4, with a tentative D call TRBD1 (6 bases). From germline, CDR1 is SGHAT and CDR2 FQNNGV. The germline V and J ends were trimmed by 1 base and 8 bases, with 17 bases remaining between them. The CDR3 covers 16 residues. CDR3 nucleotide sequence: TGTGCCAGCAGCTTAGGAGGTTTAGGGGGGGTGGAAAAACTGTTTTTT. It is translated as CASSLGGLGGVEKLFF.

This CDR3 reads CASSRARDQEQYF. For the CDR3, the DNA is TGTGCCAGCAGTCGCGCCAGGGATCAGGAGCAGTACTTC. V and J are TRBV27 and TRBJ2-7, with D possibly TRBD1 on 5 matching bases. Trimming pared 5 bases from V and 7 bases from J, leaving 15 bases between. Looked up from germline, CDR1 is MNHEY and CDR2 is SMNVEV (reference sequence). The length of the CDR3 is 13 residues.

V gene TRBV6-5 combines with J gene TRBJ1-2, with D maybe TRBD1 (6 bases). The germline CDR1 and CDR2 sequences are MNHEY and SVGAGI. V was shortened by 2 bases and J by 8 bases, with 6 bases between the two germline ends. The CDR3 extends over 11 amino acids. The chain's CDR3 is CASSYQGGYTF. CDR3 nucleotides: TGTGCCAGCAGTTACCAGGGGGGCTACACCTTC.

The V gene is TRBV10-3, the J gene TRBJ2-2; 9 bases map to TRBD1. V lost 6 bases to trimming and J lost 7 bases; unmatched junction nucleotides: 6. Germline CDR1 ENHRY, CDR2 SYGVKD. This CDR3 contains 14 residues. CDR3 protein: CAIRRTGVDGELFF. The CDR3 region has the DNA TGTGCCATCAGGAGGACAGGGGTTGACGGGGAGCTGTTTTTT.

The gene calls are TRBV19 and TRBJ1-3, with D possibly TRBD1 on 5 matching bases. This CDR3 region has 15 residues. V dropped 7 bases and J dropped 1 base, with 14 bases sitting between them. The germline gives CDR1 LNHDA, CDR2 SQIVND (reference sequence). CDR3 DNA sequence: TGTGCCAGTATGGCCTTCCGGGGGTCTGGAAACACCATATATTTT. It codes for CASMAFRGSGNTIYF.

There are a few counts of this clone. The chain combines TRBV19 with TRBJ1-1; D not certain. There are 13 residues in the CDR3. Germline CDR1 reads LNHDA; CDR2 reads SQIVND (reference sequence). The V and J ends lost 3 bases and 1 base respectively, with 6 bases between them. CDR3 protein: CASSISQNTEAFF. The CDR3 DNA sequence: TGTGCCAGTAGTATTTCCCAGAACACTGAAGCTTTCTTT.

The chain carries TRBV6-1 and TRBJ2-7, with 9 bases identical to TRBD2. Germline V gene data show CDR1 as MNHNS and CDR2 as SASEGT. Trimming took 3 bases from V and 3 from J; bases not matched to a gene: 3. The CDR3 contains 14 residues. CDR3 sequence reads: CASSEGLAGYEQYF. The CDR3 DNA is TGTGCCAGCAGTGAGGGACTAGCCGGCTACGAGCAGTACTTC.

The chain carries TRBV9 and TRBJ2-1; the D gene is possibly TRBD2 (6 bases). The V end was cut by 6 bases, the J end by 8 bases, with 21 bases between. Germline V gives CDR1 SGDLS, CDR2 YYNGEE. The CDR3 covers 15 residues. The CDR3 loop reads CASNQEASAQDEQFF. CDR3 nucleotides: TGTGCCAGCAATCAGGAGGCTAGCGCACAGGATGAGCAGTTCTTC.

The CDR3 nucleotides are TGTGCCAGCAGTTCACGCCGGGACAGGGTGCCATACGAGCAGTACTTC. As protein: CASSSRRDRVPYEQYF. This sequence joins TRBV27 and TRBJ2-7; 9 bases map to TRBD1. CDR3 size: 16 residues. Germline lookup yields CDR1 MNHEY and CDR2 SMNVEV (reference sequence). V gave up 4 bases and J gave up 4 bases; unmatched junction bases: 11.

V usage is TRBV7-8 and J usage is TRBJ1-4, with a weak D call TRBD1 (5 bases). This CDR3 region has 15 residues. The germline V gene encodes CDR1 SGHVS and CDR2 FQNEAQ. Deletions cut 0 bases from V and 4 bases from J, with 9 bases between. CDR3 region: CASSLAQDYNEKLFF. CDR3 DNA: TGTGCCAGCAGCTTAGCACAGGACTATAATGAAAAACTGTTTTTT.

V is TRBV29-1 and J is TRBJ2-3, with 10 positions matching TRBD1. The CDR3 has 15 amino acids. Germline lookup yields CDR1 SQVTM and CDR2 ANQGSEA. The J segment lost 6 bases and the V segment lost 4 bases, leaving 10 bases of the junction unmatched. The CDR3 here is CSVAGTGAVGDTQYF. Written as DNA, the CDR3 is TGCAGCGTTGCCGGGACAGGGGCCGTAGGGGATACGCAGTATTTT.

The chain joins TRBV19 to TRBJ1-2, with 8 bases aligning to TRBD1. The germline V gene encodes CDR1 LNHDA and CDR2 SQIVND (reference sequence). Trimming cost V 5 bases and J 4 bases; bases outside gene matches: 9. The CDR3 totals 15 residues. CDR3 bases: TGTGCCAGTAGTGCCCCCAGGGGGCTCGGCTATGGCTACACCTTC. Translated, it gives CASSAPRGLGYGYTF.

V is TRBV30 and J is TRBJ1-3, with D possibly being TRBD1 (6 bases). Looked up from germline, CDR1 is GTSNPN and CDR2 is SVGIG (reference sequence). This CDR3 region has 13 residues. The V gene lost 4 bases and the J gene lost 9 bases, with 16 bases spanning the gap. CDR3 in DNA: TGTGCCTGGACGCTCAGCCAGGGGCCCACCATATATTTT. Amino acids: CAWTLSQGPTIYF.

CDR3 amino acids: CASSVGADGSEAFF. DNA for the CDR3: TGTGCCAGCAGCGTAGGAGCGGATGGGTCCGAAGCTTTCTTT. This sequence joins TRBV9 and TRBJ1-1; D is undetermined. Trimming pared 0 bases from V and 8 bases from J, leaving 14 bases between. CDR3 length: 14 amino acids. Looked up from germline, CDR1 is SGDLS and CDR2 is YYNGEE.

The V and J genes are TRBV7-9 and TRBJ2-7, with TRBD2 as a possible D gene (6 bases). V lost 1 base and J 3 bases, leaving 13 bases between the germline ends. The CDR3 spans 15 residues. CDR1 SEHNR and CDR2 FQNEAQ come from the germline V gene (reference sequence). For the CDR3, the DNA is TGTGCCAGCAGCTTAGGGCCTAGCGACTACTACGAGCAGTACTTC. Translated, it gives CASSLGPSDYYEQYF.

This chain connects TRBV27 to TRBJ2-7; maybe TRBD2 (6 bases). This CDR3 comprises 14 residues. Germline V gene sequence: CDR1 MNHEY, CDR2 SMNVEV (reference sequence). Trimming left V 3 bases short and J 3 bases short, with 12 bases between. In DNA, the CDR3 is TGTGCCAGCAGTTTTTGGGGACTTGGCTACGAGCAGTACTTC. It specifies CASSFWGLGYEQYF.

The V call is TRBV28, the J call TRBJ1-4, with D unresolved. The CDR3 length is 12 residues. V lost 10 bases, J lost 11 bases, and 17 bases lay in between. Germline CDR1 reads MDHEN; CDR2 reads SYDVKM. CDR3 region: CATVSPSDKLFF. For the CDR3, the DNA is TGTGCCACAGTATCCCCCAGCGACAAACTGTTTTTT.

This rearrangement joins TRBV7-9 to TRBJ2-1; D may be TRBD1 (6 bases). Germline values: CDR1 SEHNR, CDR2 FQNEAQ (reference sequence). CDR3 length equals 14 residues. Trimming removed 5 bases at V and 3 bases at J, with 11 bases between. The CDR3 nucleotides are TGTGCCAGCAGCAGGAGACAGGACTACAATGAGCAGTTCTTC. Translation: CASSRRQDYNEQFF.